This T cell receptor (beta chain) was sequenced for a study of graft-versus-host responses after intestinal transplantation (dated by TCRdb to 2020 to 2023). Context from the whole study: The transplants that recipients received were multivisceral, liver-intestinal, or isolated intestinal. Every recipient was given anti-thymocyte globulin induction, followed by around three years of maintenance tacrolimus and steroids. After intestinal transplantation, graft-versus-host and host-versus-graft alloreactive T cell clones in the graft, circulation and bone marrow were tracked using bulk TCR-beta CDR3 sequencing. To identify alloreactive clones, pre-transplant mixed lymphocyte reaction products were sequenced and then compared with unstimulated pre-transplant donor and recipient T cells. The cohort enrolled some 24 intestinal transplant recipients, one of whom was a retransplant, and a few patients without pretransplant specimens were excluded. A peak of at least 4% donor T cells among recipient peripheral blood mononuclear cells was the definition used for donor T cell macrochimerism. Instead of going to the commercial service, samples from a few later patients were sequenced in-house on an Illumina MiSeq and processed with MiXCR. The paper as a whole reports these results and caveats: Early after transplant, peak levels of circulating GvH clones were associated with declines in HvG clones. Patients with donor T cell macrochimerism had high GvH to HvG T cell clonal ratios in their allografts. The relatively low number and heterogeneity of intestinal transplant patients limited the conclusions. GvH clones were detected in recipient bone marrow, and some appeared earlier in ileal mucosa or blood, consistent with an intestinal mucosal origin.

V drops 7 bases and J drops 5 bases, leaving 23 bases in between. The germline V gene gives CDR1 as SNHLY and CDR2 as FYNNEI. The CDR3 numbers 16 residues from cysteine through phenylalanine. Only CDR3 DNA remains: 48 bases, in frame from the first base. The time point label for this specimen denotes: cells obtained before transplantation from donor or recipient. CD3+CD4+ and CD3+CD8+ populations were FACS-sorted from unstimulated pre-transplant donor and recipient cells taken from spleen or lymph nodes. As to this clone: The specificity of this receptor is unknown. One base away there is no much larger clone; base qualities are not given.

Libraries were built with the immunoSEQ multiplex PCR assay. For most patients, genomic DNA was isolated with the Qiagen DNeasy Blood and Tissue Kit and sent frozen to Adaptive Biotechnologies for TCR sequencing. Adaptive Biotechnologies carried out high-throughput TCR-beta CDR3 sequencing of genomic DNA for most patients. On the authors' methods: TCR sequencing data were retrieved from Adaptive's ImmunoSEQ software for roughly 17 patients, whereas a few other patients were processed with MiXCR and VDJtools. CD4 versus CD8 sorting errors were corrected by removing sequences found in both subsets at a frequency ratio below 5:1. Because the origin of CDR3 nucleotide sequences shared between donor and recipient could not be assigned, those sequences were removed. At least 2-fold expansion over unstimulated cells and a minimum CFSE-low frequency of 0.002% (template counts) or 0.001% (read counts) were required for clones to be classified as alloreactive. Clones were considered mappable if detected in sequenced pre-transplant spleen, lymph node, or MLR CFSE-low populations of the donor or recipient. Cumulative frequency of alloreactive clones was calculated as a percentage of all sequences weighted by copy number. TCRdb limited this immuneACCESS table to in-frame rearrangements with V and J called. A share of clones is missing; checked studies link under half to unresolved V genes, and the rest is unexplained. Clone size and the V and J calls come from that table; the DNA yielded D and trimming. For this sample the table gives 90,000 to 120,000 clones, of which approximately 86% were detected only once. The ten top clones hold approximately 0.76% of the sample.

This TCR derives from a human donor who was the organ donor for an intestinal transplant. Sequences were derived from unstimulated CD4+ T cells sorted from spleen or lymph node cells, sampled before transplant. The chain was built from TRBV2 and TRBJ2-5; tentative D gene TRBD2, with 6 bases matching. The nucleotide sequence reads TGTGCCAGCACTTCCATGTGGGCGGGGAAAGGCGAGACCCAGTACTTC. This codes for CASTSMWAGKGETQYF.